This T cell receptor (beta chain) comes out of a study of OX40 agonist ivuxolimab in advanced cancers. General notes on the study: Ivuxolimab was a fully human IgG2 agonistic monoclonal antibody targeting the costimulatory receptor OX40 (CD134). Intravenous ivuxolimab was administered to patients every 2 weeks at six dose levels: 0.01, 0.1, 0.3, 1.5, 3 and 10 mg/kg. Of the approximately 50 dose-escalation patients, hepatocellular carcinoma was present in 19, melanoma in approximately 15, renal cell carcinoma in 9 and head and neck cancer in 9. In the dose-escalation cohort, roughly 82% of patients were male, and the mean age was 60 years with a range of roughly 23 to 79. Patients were allowed to have had prior anti-PD-1, anti-PD-L1 or anti-CTLA-4 therapy, and 30% to 40% of the dose-escalation patients had been treated with checkpoint inhibitors. Partial responses occurred in three dose-escalation patients, of whom one had hepatocellular carcinoma and two had cutaneous melanoma. Peripheral TCRbeta sequencing was intended to test whether TCR sequence diversity was altered and clonal T-cell expansion was caused by ivuxolimab. The monotherapy dose-escalation portion (N of about 50 patients) of the phase I ivuxolimab trial is reported in the paper.

Comments on this clone: No cognate antigen has been identified for it. No much larger clonotype is one base removed from it; base qualities were not supplied.

Results and caveats for the whole study, not just this receptor: At doses of 0.1 to 3.0 mg/kg, clonal expansion of both CD4+ and CD8+ T cells in blood was seen between baseline and week 6. In the 0.1-3.0 mg/kg groups, partial responders were among the patients with the lowest normalized peripheral clonal expansion, particularly in CD8+ T cells. Low levels of normalized T-cell clonal expansion were also seen in some nonresponding patients. Which antigens the clonally expanded peripheral T cells were specific for was not determined. After ivuxolimab, CD8+ T cells had more expanded clones than CD4+ T cells on average.

To sequence the TCRbeta CDR3 region, genomic DNA was isolated from the sorted cells. TCRbeta CDR3 regions were sequenced using the immunoSEQ Assay. TCRdb stores this immuneACCESS table with in-frame sequences only. Part of the clones is absent; in the studies checked, under half of the shortfall reflects unresolved V genes, and no reason is known for the rest. This sample holds around 85,000 clones; about 90% were observed only once. The leading ten clones occupy 1.5% to 2% of the sample. Patients with autoimmune disease history or receiving systemic immunosuppression were excluded from the trial. Peripheral blood for TCR sequencing was drawn from every dose cohort at baseline, at cycle 4 day 1 and at cycle 7 day 1. The samples were drawn from a first-in-human, open-label, multicenter phase I dose-escalation trial of ivuxolimab. Adults with locally advanced or metastatic melanoma, renal cell, hepatocellular, or head and neck squamous cell carcinoma were enrolled in the trial. Before TCR sequencing, CD4+ and CD8+ T cells were separately sorted from peripheral blood.

Measured from the cysteine to the phenylalanine, the CDR3 is 14 residues long. The retained sequence is limited to the CDR3, 42 bases, with the frame set at the first base. As encoded in the germline V gene, CDR1 is MDHEN while CDR2 is SYDVKM. Trimming accounts for 5 bases at V and 8 bases at J, while the number of junction bases matched to no gene is 10. The sequence derives from an adult with an advanced solid tumor such as melanoma, head and neck, liver or kidney cancer. Here the sequenced sample was CD4+ or CD8+ T cells sorted from blood, taken in a trial of the OX40 agonist ivuxolimab. The V gene is TRBV28 and the J gene is TRBJ2-3; TRBD1 fits 7 bases in the junction. The nucleotide sequence reads as follows: TGTGCCAGCAGTCGCCCCCGGACAGGCGCTACGCAGTATTTT. This codes for CASSRPRTGATQYF.